This T cell receptor beta chain originates from a study of blood T cell repertoires in COVID-19. Study background: The origin of the acute and convalescent COVID-19 samples was the United States, Italy and Spain. T cells, B-cell-depleted T cells, or PBMCs supplied cDNA or gDNA.

Trimming stripped 4 bases from V and 7 bases from J, with 11 bases between. The CDR3 runs 13 residues. Germline assignment: CDR1 MNHEY and CDR2 SVGAGI. Under the authors' procedure: Amplification from reference gene primers served as the basis for estimated nucleated cell counts. Generated by immunoSEQ multiplex PCR, the TCRdb table keeps only in-frame clones and is missing some. That table is the source of V, J and clone size, and D and trimming were worked out from the DNA. The table includes about 360,000 clones, about 87% detected once. The chain uses TRBV6-5 and TRBJ2-4; D possibly corresponds to TRBD2 (5 bases). This receptor was obtained from a human donor in a cohort sampled during active COVID-19. Sample: peripheral blood. The CDR3 here is CASSSGRANIQYF. The CDR3 DNA is TGTGCCAGCAGTTCCGGGCGGGCGAACATTCAGTACTTC.